This T cell receptor (beta chain) derives from a study of OX40 agonist ivuxolimab in advanced cancers. Across the study: At doses from 0.01 to 10 mg/kg, patients were given intravenous ivuxolimab every 2 weeks. A male proportion of about 80% was recorded, with mean age roughly 60 years and range about 23 to 90.

Trimming cost V 5 bases and J 3 bases, with 14 bases left between them. Germline CDR1 reads LGHNA; CDR2 reads YNFKEQ. This CDR3 has 14 residues. The data were produced by immunoSEQ multiplex PCR, yet TCRdb's version contains in-frame clones alone and is incomplete. Of tens of thousands of clones listed, around nine tenths are singletons. Sequenced here: CD4+ or CD8+ T cells sorted from blood, sampled in a trial of the OX40 agonist ivuxolimab. V gene TRBV4-2 combines with J gene TRBJ2-7; the D gene could be TRBD1 or TRBD2 (5 bases each). This clonotype was obtained from an adult with an advanced solid tumor such as melanoma, head and neck, liver or kidney cancer. The CDR3 spells CASSYGQGLYEQYF. The CDR3 DNA follows: TGTGCCAGCAGCTATGGACAAGGACTCTACGAGCAGTACTTC.